This TCR beta chain was recorded in a study of vaccination and CD4 T cells after COVID-19. Sequenced with the Oncomine TCR Beta short-read assay was DNA taken from cultured CD4+ T cells. TCRdb independently ran MiXCR on the PCR reads; one entry per CDR3 protein. The top ten clones hold approximately 26% of a sample with thousands of distinct CDR3 sequences, roughly 36% of them seen once. Noted treatment: roughly 10-day PBMC culture with coronavirus spike peptide pools or control peptides (ViraFEST assay). Samples of CD4+ T cells were obtained from the unexposed donor before the COVID-19 pandemic (2011-2018). In regard to this clonotype: The target antigen is unknown.

The CDR3 is 13 residues long. The junction had 6 bases not matched to a gene; V was cut back by 4 bases and J by 10 bases. Germline V gene lookup returns CDR1 LNHDA and CDR2 SQIVND (reference sequence). The TCR was taken from a human donor in good health. The chain combines TRBV19 with TRBJ1-5; TRBD1 matches at 8 bases. What was sequenced was CD4+ T cells from blood, cultured in vitro. The CDR3 spells CASSTDRVSPQHF. Here the CDR3 DNA reads TGTGCCAGTAGTACGGACAGGGTAAGTCCCCAGCATTTT.